This TCR beta chain was recorded in a study of T cells in Graves' hyperthyroidism and ophthalmopathy. In germline, CDR1 is WNHNN, CDR2 SYGVQD (reference sequence). This CDR3 has 15 residues. Concerning this clonotype: Germline is not matched at one junction end, which may reflect a read error.

Amplification yielded TCR beta CDR3 regions, with RNA transcripts as the source. HTBI primers were used for first-round RT-PCR of the TCR CDR3. TCRdb passed the multiplex PCR reads through MiXCR, listing each CDR3 protein once. The sample shows about 400,000 distinct CDR3 sequences, about a sixth of them seen only once. The sequencing input was blood. The chain combines TRBV10-1 with TRBJ1-2, with D hard to call. This receptor was taken from a woman aged 18-30 years with Graves' hyperthyroidism. The CDR3, as DNA: TGCGCCAGCAGTTACTCGGGGTACGCCGTCTATGGCTGCACCTTC. Amino acid sequence: CASSYSGYAVYGCTF.